The present TCR beta chain was sequenced within a study of shared T cell receptors in the human thymus. TCRdb's table, derived via immunoSEQ multiplex PCR, lists solely in-frame clones and lacks some. The sample lists 600,000 or so clones, more than 75% occurring once. The junction had 8 bases not matched to a gene; V was cut back by 4 bases and J by 4 bases. In germline, CDR1 is MGHRA, CDR2 YSYEKL. The CDR3 has 15 amino acids. This sample also belongs to another study, concerning human thymus T cells. That report notes: Thymic tissue was derived from resections collected during corrective heart surgery. In unrelated individuals, thymic repertoires overlapped highly, according to related research.

The chain joins TRBV4-1 to TRBJ1-2; TRBD1 matches at 8 bases. Sequencing was carried out using thymocytes. The receptor's source is a boy under three years old with a congenital heart defect. The CDR3 protein is CASSPDYRGSYGYTF. Here the CDR3 DNA reads TGCGCCAGCAGCCCAGATTACAGGGGGTCCTATGGCTACACCTTC.